The source of this T cell receptor (beta chain) is a study of cytomegalovirus exposure and HLA in healthy donors. In the study overall: T cells numbering about 179 million yielded 100 million to 120 million unique TCR beta sequences in an earlier analysis.

In the case of this clone: What it recognizes is unknown.

Study conclusions and caveats: DRB1 showed the most TCR associations and HLA-C the fewest in a later analysis, as rates varied by HLA locus.

The CDR3 is 14 amino acids. The germline V gene has CDR1 GTSNPN and CDR2 SVGIG (reference sequence). V gave up 5 bases and J gave up 3 bases; unmatched junction bases: 7. The PCR used 60 Vbeta and 13 Jbeta primers. Repertoires were generated with immunoSEQ multiplex PCR, while TCRdb's copy carries only in-frame clones and drops some. The table shows 50,000 to 70,000 clones, with about 83% occurring only once. The receptor comes from a human donor in good health. The chain recombines TRBV30 with TRBJ1-5; 7 bases agree with TRBD1. Sequencing used PBMCs. The CDR3 sequence is CAWGRGWVNQPQHF. For the CDR3, the DNA is TGTGCCTGGGGCAGGGGGTGGGTCAATCAGCCCCAGCATTTT.